The 28 T cell receptor beta chains below were found in one sample sequenced in a study of somatic mutations in cytotoxic T cells in rheumatoid arthritis (dated by TCRdb to the late 2010s). Library preparation was by the immunoSEQ multiplex PCR assay. TCRdb obtained this table from immuneACCESS and retained in-frame rearrangements with V and J assigned. These tables miss some clones; where compared with another copy, unresolved V genes account for less than half of the shortfall, and the remainder is unexplained. The sample records over 15,000 clones, more than 80% of which are singletons. The ten largest clones represent over 13% of the sample. Sequences were obtained from CD8+ T cells sorted from blood. The receptors were gathered from an adult with rheumatoid arthritis.

The J gene is TRBJ2-5, the V gene TRBV9, with a weak D call TRBD2 (6 bases). Per the germline V gene, CDR1 is SGDLS and CDR2 is YYNGEE. The CDR3 consists of 15 residues. V was clipped by 0 bases and J by 5 bases, with 14 bases between them. The CDR3 coding sequence is TGTGCCAGCAGCGTAGAATCGGGGGTGAGGGAGACCCAGTACTTC. The encoded protein is CASSVESGVRETQYF.

The chain combines TRBV4-2 with TRBJ2-7, with TRBD2 matching over 8 bases. CDR1 and CDR2 from the germline V gene are LGHNA and YNFKEQ. The CDR3 is 17 residues long. The ends lost 0 bases at V and 6 bases at J; junction bases unmatched: 13. The CDR3 DNA sequence: TGTGCCAGCAGCCAAGAATCCAGCGGGGGTTCACCTAGCGAGCAGTACTTC. It yields the protein CASSQESSGGSPSEQYF.

V usage is TRBV29-1 and J usage is TRBJ2-7; D is unclear. V was shortened by 5 bases and J by 3 bases, with 17 bases between the two germline ends. The CDR3 has 14 residues. Germline V gene sequence: CDR1 SQVTM, CDR2 ANQGSEA. CDR3 amino acids: CSVSGERSYYEQYF. The CDR3 DNA reads as TGCAGCGTTTCAGGAGAACGGTCCTACTACGAGCAGTACTTC.

The chain is built from TRBV28 and TRBJ2-7, with 8 bases aligning to TRBD1. The trim removed 6 bases at V and 4 bases at J, leaving 8 bases unmatched. The germline V gene has CDR1 MDHEN and CDR2 SYDVKM. The CDR3 spans 14 residues. CDR3 in amino acids: CASSDLRGLYEQYF. The CDR3 nucleotides are TGTGCCAGCAGCGACCTCAGGGGGCTTTACGAGCAGTACTTC.

This chain connects TRBV29-1 to TRBJ2-1; D may match TRBD1 or TRBD2 (7 bases each). This CDR3 has 13 residues. Germline CDR1 SQVTM, CDR2 ANQGSEA. V was shortened by 3 bases and J by 8 bases, with 14 bases between the two germline ends. CDR3 residues: CSVDRGGRDEQFF. CDR3 bases: TGCAGCGTTGACAGGGGGGGTCGGGATGAGCAGTTCTTC.

The chain's CDR3 is CASSQISGNEQFF. CDR3 in DNA: TGCGCCAGCAGCCAGATTAGCGGCAATGAGCAGTTCTTC. The chain has TRBV4-1 and TRBJ2-1; maybe TRBD2 (6 bases). This CDR3 contains 13 residues. Germline V gene lookup returns CDR1 MGHRA and CDR2 YSYEKL. Trimming took off 3 bases at V and 6 bases at J, with 9 bases between the two ends.

The gene calls are TRBV2 and TRBJ2-7; the D call may be TRBD1 or TRBD2 (7 bases each). Looked up from germline, CDR1 is SNHLY and CDR2 is FYNNEI. This CDR3 has 15 residues. Trimming removed 3 bases at V and 2 bases at J, with 14 bases between. CDR3 DNA: TGTGCCAGCAGTGAGGGAGGGAGGGGGCCCTACGAGCAGTACTTC. Amino acids: CASSEGGRGPYEQYF.

This clone was seen just once. This chain's CDR3 is CATRDSVKNIQYF. The CDR3 region has the DNA TGTGCCACCCGGGACAGCGTCAAAAACATTCAGTACTTC. The V call is TRBV15, the J call TRBJ2-4, with TRBD1 matching over 7 bases. V lost 8 bases to trimming and J lost 3 bases; unmatched junction nucleotides: 4. Germline CDR1 is LNHNV and CDR2 is YYDKDF (reference sequence). This CDR3 contains 13 residues.

This clone was counted once. This chain links TRBV7-8 with TRBJ2-1; 14 bases match TRBD2. The germline CDR1 and CDR2 sequences are SGHVS and FQNEAQ. This CDR3 has 15 amino acids. Trimming took 5 bases from V and 9 from J; bases not matched to a gene: 6. The CDR3 region has the DNA TGTGCCAGCAGCCGACTAGCGGGGGGGCCAGGTGAGCAGTTCTTC. Protein product: CASSRLAGGPGEQFF.

The chain employs TRBV11-2 and TRBJ2-1, with TRBD2 matching 8 bases. CDR3 size: 15 residues. From germline, CDR1 is SGHAT and CDR2 FQNNGV. Trimming at V came to 4 bases and at J to 4 bases, leaving 6 bases not matched to a gene. The CDR3 nucleotides read TGTGCCAGCAGCTCTACGGGAGGGCCGTACAATGAGCAGTTCTTC. This encodes CASSSTGGPYNEQFF.

This rearrangement joins TRBV10-3 to TRBJ2-5, with TRBD2 identical over 15 bases. Germline assignment: CDR1 ENHRY and CDR2 SYGVKD. Unmatched junction bases numbered 9, after V lost 2 bases and J lost 5 bases. There are 18 residues in the CDR3. In DNA, the CDR3 is TGTGCCATCAGTGAGGAGACGGGACTAGCGGGGGGCCTGGAGACCCAGTACTTC. Its translation is CAISEETGLAGGLETQYF.

This clone was seen only once. This chain links TRBV4-2 with TRBJ2-7; 11 bases agree with TRBD1. V trimming: 3 bases; J trimming: 5 bases; junction bases outside the gene matches: 12. Germline CDR1 is LGHNA and CDR2 is YNFKEQ. The CDR3 consists of 17 residues. The chain's CDR3 is CASSQGQGEAHTDEQYF. The CDR3 DNA follows: TGTGCCAGCAGCCAGGGACAGGGGGAGGCTCATACGGACGAGCAGTACTTC.

The chain combines TRBV13 with TRBJ2-1; TRBD2 matches at 12 bases. The germline V gene encodes CDR1 PRHDT and CDR2 FYEKMQ (reference sequence). The V and J ends lost 4 bases and 4 bases, in that order; junction bases with no gene match: 8. The CDR3 length is 17 residues. The CDR3 coding sequence is TGTGCCAGCAGCTCCCCTAGCGGGAGGGCTTTATACAATGAGCAGTTCTTC. It specifies CASSSPSGRALYNEQFF.

V is TRBV11-1 and J is TRBJ1-2; possibly TRBD1 for D (6 bases). Germline values: CDR1 SGHAT, CDR2 FQDESV (reference sequence). V shed 4 bases and J shed 4 bases, with 25 bases lying between them. This CDR3 has 18 residues. The CDR3 reads CASSSSRQGLSGGYGYTF. In DNA form, the CDR3 reads TGTGCCAGCAGCTCTAGTCGGCAGGGGCTTTCAGGCGGCTATGGCTACACCTTC.

This chain connects TRBV4-1 to TRBJ2-3, with 7 positions matching TRBD1. CDR3 size: 16 residues. V trimming: 6 bases; J trimming: 2 bases; junction bases outside the gene matches: 11. CDR1 is MGHRA and CDR2 is YSYEKL in the germline V gene. CDR3: CASRSVTGALTDTQYF. CDR3 DNA: TGCGCCAGCAGATCAGTAACAGGGGCTCTCACAGATACGCAGTATTTT.

V usage is TRBV7-9 and J usage is TRBJ2-5; D is uncertain. The DNA end lines up better with TRBJ2-7; the J call may be wrong. CDR1 is SEHNR and CDR2 is FQNEAQ in the germline V gene (reference sequence). This CDR3 is built from 14 residues. DNA of the CDR3: TGTGCCAGCAGCTTAGTCGGCAACTCCTACGAGCAGTACTTC. It specifies CASSLVGNSYEQYF.

The chain is built from TRBV7-6 and TRBJ1-1; D might be TRBD1 (5 bases). The CDR3 sequence is 17 residues long. V shed 0 bases and J shed 2 bases, with 16 bases lying between them. The germline V gene encodes CDR1 SGHVS and CDR2 FNYEAQ. The CDR3: CASSLAVSGAVNTEAFF. CDR3 bases: TGTGCCAGCAGCTTAGCGGTGTCCGGGGCTGTAAACACTGAAGCTTTCTTT.

J is TRBJ2-7 and V is TRBV7-9; 11 bases match TRBD1. After removal of 8 bases from V and 5 bases from J, the junction contained 5 bases not matched to a gene. This CDR3 comprises 13 residues. The germline gives CDR1 SEHNR, CDR2 FQNEAQ (reference sequence). The CDR3 coding sequence is TGTGCCAGCGGACAGGGGGCGGTCAACGAGCAGTACTTC. Protein sequence: CASGQGAVNEQYF.

The chain links TRBV9 to TRBJ2-3; D might be TRBD2 (6 bases). From germline, CDR1 is SGDLS and CDR2 YYNGEE. This CDR3 is 19 amino acids long. V was shortened by 4 bases and J by 0 bases, with 24 bases between the two germline ends. CDR3: CASSPRSGPMTLSTDTQYF. Written as DNA, the CDR3 is TGTGCCAGCAGCCCTCGTAGCGGTCCTATGACCCTTAGCACAGATACGCAGTATTTT.

V usage is TRBV7-3 and J usage is TRBJ2-1; D is ambiguous. With 3 bases removed from V and 0 bases from J, the gap between germline ends came to 9 bases. Germline V CDR1 and CDR2: SGHTA, FQGTGA. The CDR3 is made up of 15 amino acids. The CDR3 DNA is TGTGCCAGCAGCTTGGCGCCTAGCTCCTACAATGAGCAGTTCTTC. The encoded protein is CASSLAPSSYNEQFF.

The chain recombines TRBV28 with TRBJ2-3, with 10 bases aligning to TRBD2. The CDR3 is 14 amino acids. With V trimmed by 6 bases and J by 1 base, 1 base remained unmatched. The germline gives CDR1 MDHEN, CDR2 SYDVKM. The CDR3 loop is CASRLAGGTDTQYF. CDR3 nucleotides: TGTGCCAGCAGGCTAGCGGGGGGCACAGATACGCAGTATTTT.

The chain is built from TRBV7-2 and TRBJ1-6; no clear D gene. Germline lookup yields CDR1 SGHTA and CDR2 FQGNSA. This CDR3 has 12 residues. V was pared by 2 bases and J by 10 bases, with 6 bases between. The CDR3 DNA follows: TGTGCCAGCAGCTTAATTCCCTCACCCCTCCACTTT. This translates into CASSLIPSPLHF.

The chain couples TRBV2 to TRBJ2-7, with TRBD2 as a possible D gene (5 bases). Germline CDR1 and CDR2: SNHLY and FYNNEI. V dropped 1 base and J dropped 8 bases, with 15 bases sitting between them. CDR3 size: 14 residues. The CDR3 DNA is TGTGCCAGCAGTGAAGGGCTAGCCTCGGCCCAGCAGTACTTC. Protein: CASSEGLASAQQYF.

This chain links TRBV5-1 with TRBJ2-4; weak D call: TRBD2 (5 bases). The V end lost 5 bases, the J end lost 4 bases, and 7 bases lay between the germline ends. The CDR3 consists of 12 residues. Per the germline V gene, CDR1 is SGHRS and CDR2 is YFSETQ. The CDR3 is CASRSGKNIQYF. The DNA of the CDR3 is TGCGCCAGCAGATCGGGGAAAAACATTCAGTACTTC.

The chain links TRBV2 to TRBJ2-1, with TRBD2 matching 10 bases. The J segment lost 5 bases and the V segment lost 11 bases, leaving 9 bases of the junction unmatched. This CDR3 is 14 amino acids long. Germline V lookup: CDR1 SNHLY, CDR2 FYNNEI. Here the CDR3 reads CAGIGTSENNEQFF. CDR3 bases: TGTGCCGGCATCGGGACTAGCGAGAACAATGAGCAGTTCTTC.

The CDR3 DNA reads as TGTGCCAGCAGCTTGGAGGCGGAATTGAACACTGAAGCTTTCTTT. This sequence encodes CASSLEAELNTEAFF. This chain links TRBV5-6 with TRBJ1-1; D gene unclear. Germline V gene sequence: CDR1 SGHDT, CDR2 YYEEEE. CDR3 length equals 15 residues. Trimming took off 0 bases at V and 0 bases at J, with 9 bases between the two ends.

This clone occurred once. The chain is built from TRBV28 and TRBJ2-1, with unresolved D. Germline V gene sequence: CDR1 MDHEN, CDR2 SYDVKM. CDR3 length: 13 amino acids. V was clipped by 3 bases and J by 8 bases, with 11 bases between them. CDR3 sequence (DNA): TGTGCCAGCAGTTTGCCGACGGTGGATGAGCAGTTCTTC. It encodes CASSLPTVDEQFF.

This chain links TRBV6-5 with TRBJ1-2; weak D call: TRBD1 (5 bases). This CDR3 spans 14 amino acids. V lost 1 base and J lost 8, with 14 bases in between. Germline V gene data show CDR1 as MNHEY and CDR2 as SVGAGI. CDR3 nucleotides: TGTGCCAGCAGTTACTACCCACGGGGGGAAGGCTACACCTTC. Protein: CASSYYPRGEGYTF.